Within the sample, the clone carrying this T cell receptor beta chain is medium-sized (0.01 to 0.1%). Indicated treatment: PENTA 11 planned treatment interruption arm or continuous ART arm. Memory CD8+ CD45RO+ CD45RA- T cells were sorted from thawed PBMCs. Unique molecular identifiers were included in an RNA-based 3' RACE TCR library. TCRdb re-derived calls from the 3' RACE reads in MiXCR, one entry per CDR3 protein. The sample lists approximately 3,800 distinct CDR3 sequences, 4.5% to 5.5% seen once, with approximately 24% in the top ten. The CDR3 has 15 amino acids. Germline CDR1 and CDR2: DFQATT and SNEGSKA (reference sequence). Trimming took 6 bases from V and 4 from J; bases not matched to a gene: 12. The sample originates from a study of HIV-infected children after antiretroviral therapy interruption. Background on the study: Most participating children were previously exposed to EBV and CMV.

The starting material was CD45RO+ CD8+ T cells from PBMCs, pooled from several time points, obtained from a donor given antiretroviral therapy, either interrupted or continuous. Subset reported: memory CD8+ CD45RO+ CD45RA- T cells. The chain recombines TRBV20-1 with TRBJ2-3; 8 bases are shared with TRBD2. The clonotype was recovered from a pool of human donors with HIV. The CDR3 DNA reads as TGCAGTGCCAGTAGCGGGATTGGGGGCCCAGATACGCAGTATTTT. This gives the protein CSASSGIGGPDTQYF.